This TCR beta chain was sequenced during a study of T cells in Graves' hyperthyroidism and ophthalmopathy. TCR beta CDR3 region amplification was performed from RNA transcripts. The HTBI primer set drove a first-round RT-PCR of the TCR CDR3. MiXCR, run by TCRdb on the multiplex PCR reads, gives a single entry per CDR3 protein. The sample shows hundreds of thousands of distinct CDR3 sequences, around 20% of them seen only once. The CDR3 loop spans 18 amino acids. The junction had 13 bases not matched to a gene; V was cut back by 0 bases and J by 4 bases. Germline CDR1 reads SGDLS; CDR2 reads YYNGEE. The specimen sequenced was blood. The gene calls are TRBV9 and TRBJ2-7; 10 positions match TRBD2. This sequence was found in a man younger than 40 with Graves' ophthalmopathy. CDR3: CASSVGGDLAGARYEQYF. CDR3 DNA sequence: TGTGCCAGCAGCGTAGGCGGAGATCTAGCGGGAGCCCGATACGAGCAGTACTTC.